Listed here is a single T cell receptor beta chain. The sample belongs to a study of blood T cell repertoires in COVID-19. Study-level background: The United States, Italy and Spain provided the acute and convalescent COVID-19 samples. In each case, the material was cDNA or gDNA derived from T cells, B-cell-depleted T cells, or PBMCs.

CDR3 length: 13 residues. The V end was cut by 5 bases, the J end by 3 bases, with 10 bases between. Germline V gene sequence: CDR1 MNHEY, CDR2 SVGAGI. Methods used by the authors: Amplification from reference gene primers served as the basis for estimated nucleated cell counts. The table came from immunoSEQ multiplex PCR; TCRdb's copy has only in-frame clones and leaves some out. V, J and clone size reflect that table, while D and trimming were determined from the DNA. The repertoire holds around 210,000 clones, with approximately 80% as singletons. The sample comprised peripheral blood. The receptor was isolated from a man aged 55 to 70 with COVID-19, enrolled during active disease. The V and J genes are TRBV6-5 and TRBJ1-2; D is unresolved. In DNA, the CDR3 is TGTGCCAGCAGTCCTCGGTCTGACTATGGCTACACCTTC. Residues: CASSPRSDYGYTF.